A selection of T cell receptor beta chains follows, all from one sample in a study of PD-1 blockade in classical Hodgkin lymphoma. Repertoires were generated with immunoSEQ multiplex PCR, while TCRdb's copy carries only in-frame clones and drops some. The table has tens of thousands of clones, approximately 87% seen once. The sequences come from peripheral blood mononuclear cells (PBMCs), collected at baseline. Source of these receptors: a human donor with classical Hodgkin lymphoma. Each CDR3 is given with its conserved first and last residue. A D gene is named only where the DNA matches it firmly. Part of the rows lack a size; the others show once, few, many or a class for expanded clones.

d_call: .
v_call: TRBV7-2
j_call: TRBJ1-5
clone_size: .
cdr3_length: 13
cdr3_aa: CASSLGSRAPQHF
cdr3_nt: TGTGCCAGCAGCTTAGGGAGTAGAGCGCCCCAGCATTTT

d_call: .
v_call: TRBV7-9
j_call: TRBJ2-7
clone_size: once
cdr3_length: 11
cdr3_aa: CASSFDYEQYF
cdr3_nt: TGTGCCAGCAGCTTCGACTACGAGCAGTACTTC

d_call: TRBD1
v_call: TRBV30
j_call: TRBJ1-5
clone_size: .
cdr3_length: 12
cdr3_aa: CAWGTANQPQHF
cdr3_nt: TGTGCCTGGGGGACAGCCAATCAGCCCCAGCATTTT

d_call: .
v_call: TRBV6-5
j_call: TRBJ2-4
clone_size: .
cdr3_length: 15
cdr3_aa: CASSSPTRAKNIQYF
cdr3_nt: TGTGCCAGCAGTTCCCCAACGCGGGCCAAAAACATTCAGTACTTC

d_call: TRBD2
v_call: TRBV18
j_call: TRBJ2-1
clone_size: once
cdr3_length: 19
cdr3_aa: CASSPPFLAGGPTYNEQFF
cdr3_nt: TGTGCCAGCTCACCACCGTTTCTAGCGGGAGGGCCGACCTACAATGAGCAGTTCTTC

d_call: TRBD2
v_call: TRBV7-3
j_call: TRBJ2-1
clone_size: once
cdr3_length: 14
cdr3_aa: CASSYGLADNEQFF
cdr3_nt: TGTGCCAGCAGCTACGGACTAGCGGACAATGAGCAGTTCTTC

d_call: .
v_call: TRBV7-9
j_call: TRBJ1-2
clone_size: .
cdr3_length: 13
cdr3_aa: CASSLAVSYGYTF
cdr3_nt: TGTGCCAGCAGCTTAGCCGTCTCCTATGGCTACACCTTC

d_call: .
v_call: TRBV28
j_call: TRBJ1-2
clone_size: .
cdr3_length: 14
cdr3_aa: CASSLYIGGFGYTF
cdr3_nt: TGTGCCAGCAGTTTATATATCGGGGGTTTTGGCTACACCTTC

d_call: .
v_call: TRBV10-3
j_call: TRBJ2-4
clone_size: once
cdr3_length: 14
cdr3_aa: CAISGEEGRNIQYF
cdr3_nt: TGTGCCATCAGTGGGGAGGAGGGAAGGAACATTCAGTACTTC

d_call: .
v_call: TRBV19
j_call: TRBJ1-3
clone_size: .
cdr3_length: 15
cdr3_aa: CASSIKGRAGNTIYF
cdr3_nt: TGTGCCAGTAGTATCAAAGGGAGGGCTGGAAACACCATATATTTT

d_call: .
v_call: TRBV7-2
j_call: TRBJ1-5
clone_size: few
cdr3_length: 16
cdr3_aa: CASSLGGGTSNQPQHF
cdr3_nt: TGTGCCAGCAGCTTAGGGGGGGGTACGAGCAATCAGCCCCAGCATTTT

d_call: .
v_call: TRBV5-4
j_call: TRBJ2-2
clone_size: .
cdr3_length: 14
cdr3_aa: CASSLGVDTGELFF
cdr3_nt: TGTGCCAGCAGCTTGGGGGTGGACACCGGGGAGCTGTTTTTT

d_call: TRBD1
v_call: TRBV6-5
j_call: TRBJ2-5
clone_size: once
cdr3_length: 13
cdr3_aa: CASNPGQQETQYF
cdr3_nt: TGTGCCAGCAACCCGGGACAGCAAGAGACCCAGTACTTC

d_call: TRBD2
v_call: TRBV7-3
j_call: TRBJ2-3
clone_size: .
cdr3_length: 17
cdr3_aa: CASSSQGLAGRTDTQYF
cdr3_nt: TGTGCCAGCAGCTCCCAGGGACTAGCGGGACGCACAGATACGCAGTATTTT

d_call: TRBD1
v_call: TRBV28
j_call: TRBJ2-7
clone_size: .
cdr3_length: 16
cdr3_aa: CASSTLDRGLRNEQYF
cdr3_nt: TGTGCCAGCAGTACCCTAGACAGGGGGTTAAGAAACGAGCAGTACTTC

d_call: .
v_call: TRBV10-3
j_call: TRBJ2-3
clone_size: .
cdr3_length: 13
cdr3_aa: CAISKRNTDTQYF
cdr3_nt: TGTGCCATCAGTAAACGGAACACAGATACGCAGTATTTT

d_call: .
v_call: TRBV5-1
j_call: TRBJ2-2
clone_size: .
cdr3_length: 15
cdr3_aa: CASSLGAANTGELFF
cdr3_nt: TGCGCCAGCAGCTTGGGGGCGGCGAACACTGGGGAGCTGTTTTTT

d_call: TRBD1
v_call: TRBV6-1
j_call: TRBJ1-2
clone_size: .
cdr3_length: 14
cdr3_aa: CASSRAGQGTHYTF
cdr3_nt: TGTGCCAGCAGCCGGGCCGGACAGGGTACCCACTACACCTTC

d_call: TRBD1
v_call: TRBV9
j_call: TRBJ1-4
clone_size: .
cdr3_length: 15
cdr3_aa: CASSVVGQVNEKLFF
cdr3_nt: TGTGCCAGCAGCGTAGTAGGACAGGTTAATGAAAAACTGTTTTTT

d_call: TRBD1
v_call: TRBV4-2
j_call: TRBJ2-7
clone_size: .
cdr3_length: 15
cdr3_aa: CASSQDGTDSYEQYF
cdr3_nt: TGTGCCAGCAGCCAGGATGGGACAGACTCCTACGAGCAGTACTTC

d_call: .
v_call: TRBV6-5
j_call: TRBJ1-4
clone_size: .
cdr3_length: 15
cdr3_aa: CASSFPGPRNEKLFF
cdr3_nt: TGTGCCAGCAGTTTCCCGGGACCGCGCAATGAAAAACTGTTTTTT

d_call: TRBD1
v_call: TRBV29-1
j_call: TRBJ2-5
clone_size: .
cdr3_length: 16
cdr3_aa: CSVEGGPQGSQETQYF
cdr3_nt: TGCAGCGTTGAAGGGGGGCCACAGGGGTCACAAGAGACCCAGTACTTC

d_call: TRBD1
v_call: TRBV15
j_call: TRBJ2-2
clone_size: .
cdr3_length: 16
cdr3_aa: CATRNPGTGSTGELFF
cdr3_nt: TGTGCCACCAGGAACCCCGGGACAGGGAGCACCGGGGAGCTGTTTTTT